These T cell receptor beta chains were read from a single sample in a study of blood T cell repertoires in COVID-19. Sequenced by immunoSEQ multiplex PCR; TCRdb stores in-frame clones only, minus some. The data hold 200,000 to 250,000 clones, with more than 65% observed a single time. Sequencing was performed on peripheral blood. These receptors were obtained from a woman over 75 with acute or convalescent COVID-19. CDR3s include the opening cysteine and the closing phenylalanine or tryptophan. D genes are given only for firm matches. Clone size is stated in some rows and not others, as once, few, many or a class when expanded.

>TRBD1|TRBJ1-2|TRBV6-2/TRBV6-3|15|NA
CASSPADRGGLGYTF
TGTGCCAGCAGTCCCGCGGACAGGGGAGGTTTAGGCTACACCTTC
>NA|TRBJ2-3|TRBV30|14|NA
CAWSFQGGTDTQYF
TGTGCCTGGAGTTTTCAAGGGGGCACAGATACGCAGTATTTT
>TRBD1|TRBJ1-2|TRBV18|15|few
CASSPPGQGSRGYTF
TGTGCCAGCTCGCCCCCAGGACAGGGGTCTCGTGGCTACACCTTC
>TRBD2|TRBJ2-3|TRBV13|16|NA
CASRSTYGGGSDTQYF
TGTGCCAGCAGATCCACCTATGGCGGGGGATCAGATACGCAGTATTTT
>NA|TRBJ1-1|TRBV10-3|13|NA
CAIHPGGSAEAFF
TGTGCCATCCACCCGGGAGGGTCGGCTGAAGCTTTCTTT
>NA|TRBJ1-1|TRBV7-8|15|once
CASSHGRAQNTEAFF
TGTGCCAGCAGCCACGGGAGGGCCCAGAACACTGAAGCTTTCTTT
>TRBD1|TRBJ2-5|TRBV5-1|14|NA
CASSVGQGAETQYF
TGCGCCAGCAGCGTGGGACAGGGGGCAGAGACCCAGTACTTC
>NA|TRBJ1-5|TRBV12-3/TRBV12-4|12|NA
CASSLALQPQHF
TGTGCCAGCAGTTTAGCTCTGCAGCCCCAGCATTTT
>TRBD1|TRBJ2-5|TRBV27|13|NA
CASSSWTGETQYF
TGTGCCAGCAGTTCCTGGACAGGAGAGACCCAGTACTTC
>TRBD1|TRBJ1-4|TRBV27|15|NA
CASSSGTVSNEKLFF
TGTGCCAGCAGTTCAGGGACAGTCTCTAATGAAAAACTGTTTTTT
>NA|TRBJ1-2|TRBV3-1/TRBV3-2|15|NA
CASSPDWGPNYGYTF
TGTGCCAGCAGCCCCGATTGGGGGCCTAACTATGGCTACACCTTC
>NA|TRBJ1-1|TRBV9|17|NA
CASSPQVFGFSNTEAFF
TGTGCCAGCAGCCCCCAGGTTTTCGGCTTTTCGAACACTGAAGCTTTCTTT
>NA|TRBJ2-7|TRBV19|15|NA
CASSIRRGLGYEQYF
TGTGCCAGTAGTATAAGGAGAGGGTTGGGCTACGAGCAGTACTTC
>TRBD1|TRBJ1-2|TRBV18|14|NA
CASSPSQGNYGYTF
TGTGCCAGCTCACCATCACAGGGGAACTATGGCTACACCTTC
>NA|TRBJ2-2|TRBV3-1/TRBV3-2|15|NA
CASSQGSLAAGELFF
TGTGCCAGCAGCCAAGGTTCACTGGCGGCCGGGGAGCTGTTTTTT
>NA|TRBJ1-1|TRBV25-1|13|NA
CASSEKEDTEAFF
TGTGCCAGCAGTGAAAAGGAGGACACTGAAGCTTTCTTT
>TRBD2|TRBJ2-1|TRBV6-2/TRBV6-3|13|once
CASSEVAGYEQFF
TGTGCCAGCAGTGAGGTAGCGGGTTATGAGCAGTTCTTC
>NA|TRBJ2-3|TRBV2|14|NA
CASSEDGATDTQYF
TGTGCCAGCAGTGAAGATGGAGCCACAGATACGCAGTATTTT
>TRBD1|TRBJ1-2|TRBV28|14|NA
CASSLTGPVNGYTF
TGTGCCAGCAGTTTGACAGGGCCTGTGAATGGCTACACCTTC
>NA|TRBJ1-1|TRBV6-5|11|NA
CASSSPAEAFF
TGTGCCAGCAGTTCCCCCGCTGAAGCTTTCTTT
>NA|TRBJ2-5|TRBV12-3/TRBV12-4|13|NA
CASSFSEQETQYF
TGTGCCAGCAGTTTCTCTGAGCAAGAGACCCAGTACTTC
>TRBD2|TRBJ2-7|TRBV5-1|15|NA
CASRQGTSGGYEQYF
TGCGCCAGCAGGCAAGGGACTAGCGGGGGATACGAGCAGTACTTC
>TRBD1|TRBJ2-7|TRBV7-6|14|once
CASSKDRGPYEQYF
TGTGCCAGCAGCAAGGACAGGGGACCCTACGAGCAGTACTTC
>TRBD1|TRBJ1-2|TRBV6-5|15|once
CASSYSTLQGVGYTF
TGTGCCAGCAGTTACTCGACCCTGCAGGGGGTAGGCTACACCTTC
>NA|TRBJ2-1|TRBV7-2|11|NA
CASSTGLTPFF
TGTGCCAGCAGCACGGGACTCACCCCGTTCTTC